This passage covers 2 T cell receptor beta chains from one sample sequenced in a study of CD4 and CD8 cells across lung adenocarcinoma regions. TCRdb reprocessed the PCR reads with MiXCR, giving one entry per CDR3 protein. Here the sample spans 15,000 to 20,000 distinct CDR3 sequences, about 50% being singletons. The sample consisted of CD8+ T cells from the margin of a lung tumor. The receptors shown here come from a male donor with lung adenocarcinoma. The CD4 and CD8 labels of this study may be unreliable.

This clonotype was seen ten or more times. The chain joins TRBV5-1 to TRBJ2-7; 12 bases align to TRBD2. CDR3 length: 16 amino acids. The ends lost 4 bases at V and 0 bases at J; junction bases unmatched: 5. CDR1 is SGHRS, CDR2 YFSETQ, per germline. The CDR3 bases are TGCGCCAGCAGCCCACTGACTAGCGGGAGCTCCTACGAGCAGTACTTC. Protein sequence: CASSPLTSGSSYEQYF.

V gene TRBV14 combines with J gene TRBJ2-5; 7 bases map to TRBD2. Germline lookup yields CDR1 SGHDN and CDR2 FVKESK. The V gene end was trimmed by 3 bases and the J gene end by 1 base; junction bases not matched to a gene: 5. This CDR3 has 15 residues. CDR3 DNA sequence: TGTGCCAGCAGCCATGGGGCGGGAGCCCAAGAGACCCAGTACTTC. Its translation is CASSHGAGAQETQYF.